This T cell receptor beta chain was identified in a study of Graves' ophthalmopathy and Graves' hyperthyroidism. Study summary: Absence of ophthalmopathy within 18 months of follow-up defined stable hyperthyroidism. Study-level results: With about 86% sensitivity and roughly 77% specificity, a 13-signature model separated ophthalmopathy from stable hyperthyroidism.

At least ten counts were recorded for this clonotype. The antigen is unknown. Eligible hyperthyroidism cases comprised new diagnoses of under 2 months' duration in individuals aged 18 to 65. The authors diagnosed from clinical symptoms, serum thyroxine, TRAb, thyroid ultrasound and orbital computed tomography. The CDR3 extends over 15 amino acids. CDR1 and CDR2 from the germline V gene are MNHEY and SMNVEV (reference sequence). V lost 10 bases to trimming and J lost 5 bases; unmatched junction nucleotides: 16. TCR beta CDR3 regions were amplified from RNA transcripts. HTBI-primed first-round RT-PCR preceded second-round multiplex PCR. TCRdb recomputed calls from the multiplex PCR reads with MiXCR, one row per CDR3 protein. This sample has more than 1,000,000 distinct CDR3 sequences; less than 45% occur once, and the top ten carry 11%.

The V call is TRBV27, the J call TRBJ2-5; 7 bases fit TRBD1. The specimen sequenced was peripheral blood or thyroid tissue (not recorded which). This sequence originates from an adult man with Graves' hyperthyroidism. For the CDR3, the DNA is TGTGCCACCCTCGCCTGGGCAGGGGGAATCGAGACCCAGTACTTC. This encodes CATLAWAGGIETQYF.